The 12 T cell receptor beta chains reported below all come from one sample, sequenced in a study of shared clonotypes between healthy human individuals. Generated by immunoSEQ multiplex PCR, the TCRdb table keeps only in-frame clones and is missing some. Among under 1,900,000 clones listed, just under 99% were seen once. The sample taken for sequencing was naive CD4+ T cells sorted from blood. Subset here: CD45RA+ positively selected. The receptors shown here come from a man under 40 in good health.

The chain recombines TRBV28 with TRBJ1-5; D is possibly TRBD1 (6 bases). V was shortened by 8 bases and J by 5 bases, with 13 bases between the two germline ends. Germline V gene sequence: CDR1 MDHEN, CDR2 SYDVKM. This CDR3 region has 13 residues. The CDR3 region has the DNA TGTGCCAGCTTAGACCACAGGGATCAGCCCCAGCATTTT. Translation: CASLDHRDQPQHF.

V and J are TRBV5-8 and TRBJ2-7; 9 nucleotides agree with TRBD1. V shed 1 base and J 5 bases; nucleotides not matched to a gene: 7. In germline, CDR1 is SGHTS, CDR2 YDEGEE. This CDR3 has 15 residues. In DNA form, the CDR3 reads TGTGCCAGCAGCTTGACGGACAGGGGAAGAAACGAGCAGTACTTC. Translated: CASSLTDRGRNEQYF.

The chain recombines TRBV6-5 with TRBJ1-3; TRBD1 agrees at 8 bases. Germline trimming cut 2 bases from V and 0 bases from J; bases unmatched to any gene: 3. The CDR3 extends over 16 amino acids. Germline assignment: CDR1 MNHEY and CDR2 SVGAGI. CDR3 bases: TGTGCCAGCAGTTACCTAACAGGGGGCTCTGGAAACACCATATATTTT. It is translated as CASSYLTGGSGNTIYF.

This chain uses TRBV7-8 with TRBJ2-5, with 9 bases lining up with TRBD1. This CDR3 comprises 15 residues. Germline V gives CDR1 SGHVS, CDR2 FQNEAQ. Trimming took 1 base from V and 4 from J; bases not matched to a gene: 4. The CDR3 nucleotides are TGTGCCAGCAGCTTAGAACAGGGGGCTGGAGAGACCCAGTACTTC. Translated, it gives CASSLEQGAGETQYF.

The rearrangement links TRBV7-9 to TRBJ2-1, with D maybe TRBD2 (5 bases). CDR3 size: 14 residues. Germline assignment: CDR1 SEHNR and CDR2 FQNEAQ (reference sequence). Trimming took 3 bases from V and 1 from J, leaving 7 bases between them. CDR3 sequence reads: CASSLLASYNEQFF. The CDR3 nucleotides are TGTGCCAGCAGCTTGCTAGCTTCCTACAATGAGCAGTTCTTC.

This sequence joins TRBV5-1 and TRBJ2-1; TRBD2 aligns across 12 bases. CDR3 length: 15 residues. CDR1 is SGHRS, CDR2 YFSETQ, per germline. Trimming took 5 bases from V and 7 from J; bases not matched to a gene: 7. The CDR3 DNA reads as TGCGCCAGCAGTCGGACTAGCGGGACTCTAAATGAGCAGTTCTTC. Translation gives CASSRTSGTLNEQFF.

This chain joins TRBV13 and TRBJ2-3; D remains ambiguous. The V end lost 2 bases, the J end lost 0 bases, and 12 bases lay between the germline ends. The length of the CDR3 is 16 residues. The germline gives CDR1 PRHDT, CDR2 FYEKMQ (reference sequence). The DNA of the CDR3 is TGTGCCAGCAGCTTAAGTCTAGGAGTTAGCACAGATACGCAGTATTTT. Encoded protein: CASSLSLGVSTDTQYF.

The chain links TRBV7-2 to TRBJ2-7; tentative D call: TRBD1 (5 bases). V was cut by 0 bases and J by 5 bases, with 11 bases left in between. The CDR3 is made up of 14 amino acids. CDR1 and CDR2 from the germline V gene are SGHTA and FQGNSA. The CDR3 DNA is TGTGCCAGCAGCTTAGCCTCCAGGGTCAACGAGCAGTACTTC. Its protein is CASSLASRVNEQYF.

The chain combines TRBV7-9 with TRBJ2-3, with a weak D call TRBD2 (5 bases). Trimming cost V 4 bases and J 6 bases, with 11 bases left between them. This CDR3 has 13 amino acids. CDR1 SEHNR and CDR2 FQNEAQ come from the germline V gene (reference sequence). The CDR3 region is CASSSLVSDTQYF. In DNA, the CDR3 is TGTGCCAGCAGCTCACTAGTCTCGGATACGCAGTATTTT. Full variable domain (outside the CDR3, taken from reference TRBV7-9 and TRBJ2-3): DTGVSQNPRHKITKRGQNVTFRCDPISEHNRLYWYRQTLGQGPEFLTYFQNEAQLEKSRLLSDRFSAERPKGSFSTLEIQRTEQGDSAMYLCASSSLVSDTQYFGPGTRLTVL.

The rearrangement links TRBV11-2 to TRBJ1-5, with D unresolved. The CDR3 length is 17 residues. V was clipped by 2 bases and J by 0 bases, with 14 bases between them. Germline V gives CDR1 SGHAT, CDR2 FQNNGV. The CDR3 DNA reads TGTGCCAGCAGCTTATTAGTGTCGGGAGATAGCAATCAGCCCCAGCATTTT. Its translation is CASSLLVSGDSNQPQHF.

The chain links TRBV7-8 to TRBJ2-1; 7 nucleotides agree with TRBD2. CDR1 and CDR2 (germline): SGHVS, FQNEAQ. Unmatched junction bases numbered 4, after V lost 3 bases and J lost 5 bases. The CDR3 contains 14 residues. CDR3 nucleotides: TGTGCCAGCAGCTTGGGGGGGACCCACAATGAGCAGTTCTTC. Its protein product is CASSLGGTHNEQFF.

The rearrangement uses TRBV5-4 and TRBJ2-1; the D is unclear. Per germline, CDR1 SGHNT and CDR2 YYREEE (reference sequence). Trimming shortened V by 2 bases and J by 7 bases, and 16 bases separated the two germline ends. The CDR3 runs to 15 residues. The CDR3 protein is CASSFRDASVNEQFF. The CDR3 nucleotides are TGTGCCAGCAGCTTCCGAGACGCCTCCGTGAATGAGCAGTTCTTC.